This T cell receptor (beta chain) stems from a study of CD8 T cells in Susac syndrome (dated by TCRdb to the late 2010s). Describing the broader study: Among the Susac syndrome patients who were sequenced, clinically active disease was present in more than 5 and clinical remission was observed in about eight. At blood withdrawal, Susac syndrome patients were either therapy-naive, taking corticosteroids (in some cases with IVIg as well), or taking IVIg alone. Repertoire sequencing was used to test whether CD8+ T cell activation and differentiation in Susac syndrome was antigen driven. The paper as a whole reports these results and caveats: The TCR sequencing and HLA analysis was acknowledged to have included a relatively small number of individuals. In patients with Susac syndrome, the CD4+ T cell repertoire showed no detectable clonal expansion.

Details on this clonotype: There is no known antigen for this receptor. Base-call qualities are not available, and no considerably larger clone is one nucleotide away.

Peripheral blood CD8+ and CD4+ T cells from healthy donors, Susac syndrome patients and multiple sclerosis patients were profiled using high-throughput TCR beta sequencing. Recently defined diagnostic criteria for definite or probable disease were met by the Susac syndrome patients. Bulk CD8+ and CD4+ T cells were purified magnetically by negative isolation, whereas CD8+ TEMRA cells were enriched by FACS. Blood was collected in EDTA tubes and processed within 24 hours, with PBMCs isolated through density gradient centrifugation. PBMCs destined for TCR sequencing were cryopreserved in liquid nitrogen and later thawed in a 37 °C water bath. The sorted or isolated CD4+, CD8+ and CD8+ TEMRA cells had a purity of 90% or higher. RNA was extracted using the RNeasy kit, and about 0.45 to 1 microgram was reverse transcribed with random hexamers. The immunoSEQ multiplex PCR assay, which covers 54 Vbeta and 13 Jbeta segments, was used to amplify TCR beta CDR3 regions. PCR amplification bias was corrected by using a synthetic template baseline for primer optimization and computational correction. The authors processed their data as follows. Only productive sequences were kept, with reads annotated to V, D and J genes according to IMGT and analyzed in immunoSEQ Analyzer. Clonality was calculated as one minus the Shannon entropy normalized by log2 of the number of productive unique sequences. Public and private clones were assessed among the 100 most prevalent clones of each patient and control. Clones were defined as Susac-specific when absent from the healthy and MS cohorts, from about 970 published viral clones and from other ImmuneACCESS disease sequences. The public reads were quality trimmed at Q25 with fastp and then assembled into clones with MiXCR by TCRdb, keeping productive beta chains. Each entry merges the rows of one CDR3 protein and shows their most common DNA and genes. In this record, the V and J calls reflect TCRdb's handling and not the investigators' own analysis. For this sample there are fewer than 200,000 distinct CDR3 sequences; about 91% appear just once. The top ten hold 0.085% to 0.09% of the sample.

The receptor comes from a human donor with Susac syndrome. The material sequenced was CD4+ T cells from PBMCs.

Here the CDR3 is given as CASSQGTLEGGYTF. The DNA reads TGTGCCAGCAGCCAAGGGACTTTAGAAGGTGGCTACACCTTC. Recombination joined TRBV4-2 with TRBJ1-2; the D gene identity is not certain. Taken from cysteine to phenylalanine, the CDR3 has 14 residues. This entry keeps only the CDR3 DNA: 42 bases, framed from base 1. Sequences LGHNA (CDR1) and YNFKEQ (CDR2) are obtained from the germline V gene. The trim is 1 base for V and 7 bases for J, with a gap of 13 bases between the germline ends.